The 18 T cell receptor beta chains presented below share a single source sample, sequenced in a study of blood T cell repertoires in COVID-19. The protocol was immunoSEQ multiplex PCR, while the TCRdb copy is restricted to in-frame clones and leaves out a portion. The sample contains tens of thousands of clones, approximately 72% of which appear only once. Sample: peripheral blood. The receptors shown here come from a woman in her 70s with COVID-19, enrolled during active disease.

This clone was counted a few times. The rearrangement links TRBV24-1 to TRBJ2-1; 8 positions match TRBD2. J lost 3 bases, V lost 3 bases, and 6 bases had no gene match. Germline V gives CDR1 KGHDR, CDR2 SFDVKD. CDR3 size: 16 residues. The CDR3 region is CATSDPGRAFYNEQFF. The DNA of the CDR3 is TGTGCCACCAGTGATCCCGGGAGGGCCTTCTACAATGAGCAGTTCTTC.

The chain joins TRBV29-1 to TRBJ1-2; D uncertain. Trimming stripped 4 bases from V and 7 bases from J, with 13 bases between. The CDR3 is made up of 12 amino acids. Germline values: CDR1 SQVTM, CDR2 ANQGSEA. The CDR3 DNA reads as TGCAGCGTTGCTATCGGGTTCGGTGGCTACACCTTC. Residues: CSVAIGFGGYTF. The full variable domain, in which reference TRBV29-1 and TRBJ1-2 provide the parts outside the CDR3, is SAVISQKPSRDICQRGTSLTIQCQVDSQVTMMFWYRQQPGQSLTLIATANQGSEATYESGFVIDKFPISRPNLTFSTLTVSNMSPEDSSIYLCSVAIGFGGYTFGSGTRLTVV.

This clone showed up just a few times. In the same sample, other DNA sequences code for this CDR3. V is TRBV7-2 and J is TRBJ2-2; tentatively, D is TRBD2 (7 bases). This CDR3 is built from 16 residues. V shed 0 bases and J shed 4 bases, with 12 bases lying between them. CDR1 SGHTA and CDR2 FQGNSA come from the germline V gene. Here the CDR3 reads CASSLAGGPSTGELFF. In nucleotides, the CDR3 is TGTGCCAGCAGCTTAGCGGGGGGGCCGAGCACCGGGGAGCTGTTTTTT.

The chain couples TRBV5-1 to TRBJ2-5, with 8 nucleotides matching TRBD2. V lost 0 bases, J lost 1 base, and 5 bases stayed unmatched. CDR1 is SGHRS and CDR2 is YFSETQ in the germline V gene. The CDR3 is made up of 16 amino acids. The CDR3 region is CASSLEGGGFQETQYF. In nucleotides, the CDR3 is TGCGCCAGCAGCTTGGAAGGCGGGGGGTTCCAAGAGACCCAGTACTTC.

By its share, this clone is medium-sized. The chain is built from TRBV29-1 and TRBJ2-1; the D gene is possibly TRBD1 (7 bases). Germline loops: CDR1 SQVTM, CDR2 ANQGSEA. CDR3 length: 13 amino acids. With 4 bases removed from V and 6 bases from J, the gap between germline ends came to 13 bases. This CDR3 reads CSVGQGGINEQFF. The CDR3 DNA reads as TGCAGCGTTGGACAGGGCGGGATCAATGAGCAGTTCTTC.

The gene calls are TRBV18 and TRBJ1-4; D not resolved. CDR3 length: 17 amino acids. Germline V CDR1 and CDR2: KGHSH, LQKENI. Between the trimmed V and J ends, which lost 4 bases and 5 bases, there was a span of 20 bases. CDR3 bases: TGTGCCAGCTCACTACGAACCATGGACGGGGTGAATGAAAAACTGTTTTTT. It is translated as CASSLRTMDGVNEKLFF.

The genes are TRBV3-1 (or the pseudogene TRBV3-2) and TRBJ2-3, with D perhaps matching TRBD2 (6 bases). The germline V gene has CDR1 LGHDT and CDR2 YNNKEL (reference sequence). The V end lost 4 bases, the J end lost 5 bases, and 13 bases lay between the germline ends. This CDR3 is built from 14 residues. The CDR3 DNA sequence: TGTGCCAGCAGCCCAGCGTTGGAGGGAGATACGCAGTATTTT. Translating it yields CASSPALEGDTQYF.

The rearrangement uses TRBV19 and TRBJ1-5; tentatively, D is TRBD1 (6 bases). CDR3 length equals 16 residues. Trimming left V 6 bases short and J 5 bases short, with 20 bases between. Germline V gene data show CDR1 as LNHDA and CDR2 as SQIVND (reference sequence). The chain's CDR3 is CASSQHPDRKDQPQHF. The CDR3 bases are TGTGCCAGTAGCCAACACCCAGACAGGAAAGATCAGCCCCAGCATTTT.

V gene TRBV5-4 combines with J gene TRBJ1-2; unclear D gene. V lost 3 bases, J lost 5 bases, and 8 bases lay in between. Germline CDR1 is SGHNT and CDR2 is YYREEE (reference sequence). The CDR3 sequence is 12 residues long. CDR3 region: CASSYPTYGYTF. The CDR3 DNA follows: TGTGCCAGCAGCTACCCCACATATGGCTACACCTTC. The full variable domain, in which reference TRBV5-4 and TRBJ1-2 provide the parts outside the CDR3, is ETGVTQSPTHLIKTRGQQVTLRCSSQSGHNTVSWYQQALGQGPQFIFQYYREEENGRGNFPPRFSGLQFPNYSSELNVNALELDDSALYLCASSYPTYGYTFGSGTRLTVV.

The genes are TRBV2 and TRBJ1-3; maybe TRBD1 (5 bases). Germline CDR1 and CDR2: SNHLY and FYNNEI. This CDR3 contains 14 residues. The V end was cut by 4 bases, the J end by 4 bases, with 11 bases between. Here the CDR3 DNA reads TGTGCCAGCAGTGTCGTGGAGGGGGGAAACACCATATATTTT. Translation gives CASSVVEGGNTIYF.

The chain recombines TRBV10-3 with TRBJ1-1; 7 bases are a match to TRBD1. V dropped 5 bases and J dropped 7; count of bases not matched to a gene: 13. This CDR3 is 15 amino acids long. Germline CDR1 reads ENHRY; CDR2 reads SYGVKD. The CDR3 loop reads CAISSDRRPILEAFF. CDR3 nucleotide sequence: TGTGCCATCAGTTCGGACAGGAGGCCGATACTTGAAGCTTTCTTT.

The CDR3 loop reads CASSPLTGLHNQPQHF. The CDR3 nucleotides read TGTGCCAGCAGTCCACTCACGGGACTGCACAATCAGCCCCAGCATTTT. V usage is TRBV27 and J usage is TRBJ1-5; perhaps TRBD1 as D (5 bases). V lost 5 bases and J lost 3, with 17 bases in between. CDR3 length: 16 residues. Looked up from germline, CDR1 is MNHEY and CDR2 is SMNVEV (reference sequence).

The CDR3 reads CASSLGATGKGEKLFF. The CDR3 region has the DNA TGTGCCAGCAGCTTAGGGGCGACAGGGAAGGGGGAAAAACTGTTTTTT. J is TRBJ1-4 and V is TRBV11-2; TRBD1 agrees at 7 bases. Germline V gene lookup returns CDR1 SGHAT and CDR2 FQNNGV. The CDR3 has 16 residues. With V trimmed by 1 base and J by 8 bases, 10 bases remained unmatched.

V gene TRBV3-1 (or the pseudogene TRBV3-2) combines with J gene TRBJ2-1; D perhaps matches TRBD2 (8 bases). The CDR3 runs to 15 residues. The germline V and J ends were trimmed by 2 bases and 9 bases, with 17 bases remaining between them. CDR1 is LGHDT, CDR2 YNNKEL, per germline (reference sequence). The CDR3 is CASSQSGGQGGEQFF. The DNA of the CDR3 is TGTGCCAGCAGCCAAAGCGGGGGCCAGGGGGGTGAGCAGTTCTTC.

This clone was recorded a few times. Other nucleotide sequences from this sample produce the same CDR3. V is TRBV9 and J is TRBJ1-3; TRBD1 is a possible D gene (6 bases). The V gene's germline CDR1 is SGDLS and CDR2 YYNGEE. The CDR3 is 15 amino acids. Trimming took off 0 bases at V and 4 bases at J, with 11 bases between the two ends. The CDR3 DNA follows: TGTGCCAGCAGCGTAGCGGCAGGGGCAGGAAACACCATATATTTT. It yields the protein CASSVAAGAGNTIYF.

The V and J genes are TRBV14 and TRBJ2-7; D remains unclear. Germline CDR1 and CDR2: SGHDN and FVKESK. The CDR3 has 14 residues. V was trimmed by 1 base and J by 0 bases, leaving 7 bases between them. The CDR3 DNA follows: TGTGCCAGCAGCCAAGGGCATGGCTCCTACGAGCAGTACGTC. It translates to CASSQGHGSYEQYV.

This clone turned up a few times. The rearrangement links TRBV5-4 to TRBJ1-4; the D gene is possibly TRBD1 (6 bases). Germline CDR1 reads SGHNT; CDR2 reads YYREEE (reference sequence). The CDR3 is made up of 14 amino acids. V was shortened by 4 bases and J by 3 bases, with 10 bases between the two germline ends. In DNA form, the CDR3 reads TGTGCCAGCAGCCCAGACAGGTCTAATGAAAAACTGTTTTTT. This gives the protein CASSPDRSNEKLFF. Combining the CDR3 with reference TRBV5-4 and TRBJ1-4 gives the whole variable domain ETGVTQSPTHLIKTRGQQVTLRCSSQSGHNTVSWYQQALGQGPQFIFQYYREEENGRGNFPPRFSGLQFPNYSSELNVNALELDDSALYLCASSPDRSNEKLFFGSGTQLSVL.

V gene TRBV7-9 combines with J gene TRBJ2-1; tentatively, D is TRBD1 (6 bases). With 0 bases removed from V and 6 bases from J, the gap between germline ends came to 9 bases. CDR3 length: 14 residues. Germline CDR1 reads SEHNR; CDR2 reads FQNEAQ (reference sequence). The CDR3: CASSLAEGGNEQFF. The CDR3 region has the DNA TGTGCCAGCAGCTTAGCGGAAGGGGGCAATGAGCAGTTCTTC.